The 13 T cell receptor beta chains in this list originate from one sample, sequenced in a study of cytomegalovirus exposure and HLA in healthy donors. With 60 Vbeta and 13 Jbeta primers, the PCR was carried out. Assay: immunoSEQ multiplex PCR; the TCRdb copy retains only in-frame clones and omits some. The table shows some 250,000 clones, with around 80% occurring only once. Sequencing input: PBMCs. Receptors were obtained from a woman aged 55-70 years in good health and CMV-seropositive.

The chain is built from TRBV18 and TRBJ1-3; D unclear. There are 18 residues in the CDR3. Germline V gene sequence: CDR1 KGHSH, CDR2 LQKENI. Trimming took 2 bases from V and 0 from J, leaving 17 bases between them. In nucleotides, the CDR3 is TGTGCCAGCTCACCAGGTCTACTAGGACGGGGCTCTGGAAACACCATATATTTT. Amino acids: CASSPGLLGRGSGNTIYF. The complete variable domain, with remaining parts taken from reference TRBV18 and TRBJ1-3, reads NAGVMQNPRHLVRRRGQEARLRCSPMKGHSHVYWYRQLPEEGLKFMVYLQKENIIDESGMPKERFSAEFPKEGPSILRIQQVVRGDSAAYFCASSPGLLGRGSGNTIYFGEGSWLTVV.

The V call is TRBV5-1, the J call TRBJ2-2; possible D gene TRBD2, 6 bases. The V end was cut by 1 base, the J end by 0 bases, with 10 bases between. Per the germline V gene, CDR1 is SGHRS and CDR2 is YFSETQ. The CDR3 has 16 amino acids. The chain's CDR3 is CASSLLANANTGELFF. CDR3 nucleotide sequence: TGCGCCAGCAGCTTGCTAGCGAATGCGAACACCGGGGAGCTGTTTTTT.

This chain uses TRBV13 with TRBJ2-3; D is unresolved. CDR1 is PRHDT, CDR2 FYEKMQ, per germline (reference sequence). The CDR3 is 15 amino acids. V was clipped by 5 bases and J by 3 bases, with 15 bases between them. In DNA, the CDR3 is TGTGCCAGCAGCCTCGCAGGTTCCCGGACAGATACGCAGTATTTT. Protein: CASSLAGSRTDTQYF.

The V call is TRBV5-1, the J call TRBJ1-1; 8 bases line up with TRBD1. Per the germline V gene, CDR1 is SGHRS and CDR2 is YFSETQ. J was trimmed by 5 bases and V by 3 bases; bases with no gene match: 9. This CDR3 contains 15 residues. CDR3 amino acids: CASSSLTGGSTEAFF. DNA of the CDR3: TGCGCCAGCAGCTCCCTAACAGGGGGTTCGACTGAAGCTTTCTTT.

In its sample, this clone was seen once. The gene calls are TRBV6-1 and TRBJ2-1; 9 nucleotides match TRBD2. The CDR3 spans 16 residues. V lost 2 bases, J lost 8 bases, and 10 bases stayed unmatched. Looked up from germline, CDR1 is MNHNS and CDR2 is SASEGT. CDR3: CASSERGGRGRDEQFF. CDR3 sequence (DNA): TGTGCCAGCAGTGAAAGGGGCGGGAGGGGTAGGGATGAGCAGTTCTTC.

The rearrangement uses TRBV6-6 and TRBJ1-5; D gene uncertain. V lost 7 bases to trimming and J lost 3 bases, with 10 bases between them. Germline V lookup: CDR1 MNHNY, CDR2 SVGAGI (reference sequence). The CDR3 consists of 13 residues. The CDR3 protein is CASTSVPNQPQHF. The CDR3 DNA follows: TGTGCCAGCACCTCCGTTCCCAATCAGCCCCAGCATTTT.

The CDR3 nucleotides read TGTGCCAGCAGCCCAAGGACAGGGACGAACGAGCAGTACTTC. Encoded protein: CASSPRTGTNEQYF. This chain connects TRBV11-3 to TRBJ2-7; 8 bases agree with TRBD1. The germline V gene has CDR1 SGHNT and CDR2 YENEEA. This CDR3 is 14 amino acids long. V was pared by 5 bases and J by 5 bases, with 8 bases of the junction left unmatched.

The chain employs TRBV28 and TRBJ2-3, with 7 bases lining up with TRBD1. Looked up from germline, CDR1 is MDHEN and CDR2 is SYDVKM. This CDR3 region has 15 residues. After removal of 3 bases from V and 2 bases from J, the junction contained 5 bases not matched to a gene. The CDR3 DNA reads as TGTGCCAGCAGTTTCCGGGACAGACCCACAGATACGCAGTATTTT. Protein product: CASSFRDRPTDTQYF.

With respect to this clone: Distinct nucleotide sequences in the sample also encode this CDR3. This chain connects TRBV7-3 to TRBJ1-5; D call uncertain. Germline CDR1 SGHTA, CDR2 FQGTGA. The V gene lost 5 bases and the J gene lost 6 bases, with 11 bases spanning the gap. The CDR3 is 13 amino acids. The CDR3 region is CASSQDRGQPQHF. The DNA of the CDR3 is TGTGCCAGCAGCCAGGATCGGGGTCAGCCCCAGCATTTT.

Note on this clone: The same CDR3 arises from other DNA sequences in this sample as well. V usage is TRBV18 and J usage is TRBJ2-5; 8 nucleotides agree with TRBD1. Trimming at V came to 3 bases and at J to 4 bases, leaving 1 base not matched to a gene. The CDR3 spans 13 residues. From germline, CDR1 is KGHSH and CDR2 LQKENI. CDR3 in amino acids: CASSPGQGETQYF. For the CDR3, the DNA is TGTGCCAGCTCACCCGGACAGGGAGAGACCCAGTACTTC. Full variable domain (missing parts from reference TRBV18 and TRBJ2-5): NAGVMQNPRHLVRRRGQEARLRCSPMKGHSHVYWYRQLPEEGLKFMVYLQKENIIDESGMPKERFSAEFPKEGPSILRIQQVVRGDSAAYFCASSPGQGETQYFGPGTRLLVL.

This chain links TRBV6-5 with TRBJ1-4; 8 bases agree with TRBD1. Germline loops: CDR1 MNHEY, CDR2 SVGAGI. The CDR3 extends over 15 amino acids. V was clipped by 5 bases and J by 7 bases; unmatched bases: 9. The CDR3 nucleotides read TGTGCCAGCAGTCACCAGACAGGGGAAGGTGAAAAACTGTTTTTT. It yields the protein CASSHQTGEGEKLFF.

This chain connects TRBV18 to TRBJ1-1; D gene ambiguous. The V and J ends lost 5 bases and 4 bases respectively, with 17 bases between them. The CDR3 spans 15 residues. In germline, CDR1 is KGHSH, CDR2 LQKENI. The CDR3 DNA reads as TGTGCCAGCTCATCGAGCCAGCCCCGGAGCACTGAAGCTTTCTTT. Its translation: CASSSSQPRSTEAFF.

The rearrangement uses TRBV29-1 and TRBJ2-7, with D possibly being TRBD2 (6 bases). Between the trimmed V and J ends, which lost 2 bases and 2 bases, there was a span of 7 bases. Germline V gives CDR1 SQVTM, CDR2 ANQGSEA. The CDR3 runs 12 residues. CDR3 amino acids: CSVERGTYEQYF. For the CDR3, the DNA is TGCAGCGTTGAACGGGGGACCTACGAGCAGTACTTC.